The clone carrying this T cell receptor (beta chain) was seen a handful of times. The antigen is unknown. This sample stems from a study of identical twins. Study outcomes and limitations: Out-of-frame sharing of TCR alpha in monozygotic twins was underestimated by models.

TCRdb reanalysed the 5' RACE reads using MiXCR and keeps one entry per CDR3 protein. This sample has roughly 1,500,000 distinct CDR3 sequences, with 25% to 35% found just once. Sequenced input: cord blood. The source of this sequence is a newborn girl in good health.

CDR3 protein: CASRSPSQAVGVADTQYF. The DNA of the CDR3 is TGTGCCAGCAGGAGCCCCTCCCAAGCCGTAGGTGTGGCAGATACGCAGTATTTT. The chain uses TRBV28 and TRBJ2-3; D remains ambiguous. The germline V gene encodes CDR1 MDHEN and CDR2 SYDVKM. The length of the CDR3 is 18 residues. V was clipped by 6 bases and J by 4 bases, with 26 bases between them.